These 14 T cell receptor beta chains share one sample of origin, sequenced in a study of cytomegalovirus exposure and HLA in healthy donors. PCR was performed using 60 Vbeta and 13 Jbeta primers. Using immunoSEQ multiplex PCR, the repertoire was profiled, and TCRdb retains in-frame clones only, with some absent. The sample lists 150,000 or so clones, 84% occurring once. The sample consisted of PBMCs. The receptors derive from a man aged 25-40 years in good health and CMV-seronegative.

V usage is TRBV11-2 and J usage is TRBJ1-5; possible D gene TRBD1, 6 bases. Germline values: CDR1 SGHAT, CDR2 FQNNGV. This CDR3 spans 17 amino acids. With 5 bases removed from V and 1 base from J, the gap between germline ends came to 18 bases. CDR3 sequence reads: CASSKRSGGQSNQPQHF. The CDR3 nucleotides are TGTGCCAGCAGCAAGAGGTCCGGGGGGCAAAGCAATCAGCCCCAGCATTTT.

The chain uses TRBV7-8 and TRBJ2-1; TRBD2 is a possible D gene (6 bases). CDR1 is SGHVS and CDR2 is FQNEAQ in the germline V gene. The CDR3 spans 16 residues. V was clipped by 7 bases and J by 3 bases, with 19 bases between them. The CDR3 spells CASTQFQGLYYNEQFF. CDR3 sequence (DNA): TGTGCCAGCACCCAGTTCCAGGGACTCTACTACAATGAGCAGTTCTTC. Full variable domain (outside the CDR3, taken from reference TRBV7-8 and TRBJ2-1): GAGVSQSPRYKVAKRGQDVALRCDPISGHVSLFWYQQALGQGPEFLTYFQNEAQLDKSGLPSDRFFAERPEGSVSTLKIQRTQQEDSAVYLCASTQFQGLYYNEQFFGPGTRLTVL.

This rearrangement joins TRBV7-9 to TRBJ1-3; 10 nucleotides match TRBD1. Germline values: CDR1 SEHNR, CDR2 FQNEAQ (reference sequence). This CDR3 has 16 amino acids. V lost 5 bases to trimming and J lost 2 bases; unmatched junction nucleotides: 6. The CDR3 protein is CASSPRQGAPGNTIYF. CDR3 in DNA: TGTGCCAGCAGCCCTAGACAGGGGGCGCCTGGAAACACCATATATTTT.

This clone appeared a single time. V usage is TRBV21-1 and J usage is TRBJ2-4; the table's D call, TRBD2, has no DNA check behind it. TRBV21-1 is designated a pseudogene. The CDR3 totals 14 residues. The CDR3 is CASSNRLAKNIQYF. CDR3 in DNA: TGTGCCAGCAGCAACCGTCTAGCCAAAAACATTCAGTACTTC.

This clone was recorded a few times. V is TRBV7-9 and J is TRBJ2-5, with TRBD2 identical over 11 bases. This CDR3 is 17 amino acids long. The germline gives CDR1 SEHNR, CDR2 FQNEAQ (reference sequence). The ends lost 4 bases at V and 4 bases at J; junction bases unmatched: 11. The CDR3 DNA follows: TGTGCCAGCAGCTCCCGGACTAGCGGGTTGCTGGGAGAGACCCAGTACTTC. Its translation: CASSSRTSGLLGETQYF.

The genes are TRBV7-9 and TRBJ2-5, with a tentative D call TRBD2 (6 bases). The tail of the sequence fits TRBJ2-7 better, so the J call may be wrong. The CDR3 extends over 17 amino acids. Germline assignment: CDR1 SEHNR and CDR2 FQNEAQ (reference sequence). CDR3 bases: TGTGCCAGCAGCCCCCAGGCGGGCGGGATCCTTCCTTACGAGCAGTACTTC. It codes for CASSPQAGGILPYEQYF.

This clone was observed a few times. V and J are TRBV6-6 and TRBJ2-5; 9 bases are a match to TRBD2. Germline values: CDR1 MNHNY, CDR2 SVGAGI (reference sequence). The CDR3 extends over 14 amino acids. Trimming cost V 2 bases and J 5 bases; bases outside gene matches: 3. In DNA form, the CDR3 reads TGTGCCAGCAGTTACGGCGGGGGGGCCGAGACCCAGTACTTC. Its translation: CASSYGGGAETQYF.

This chain links TRBV6-1 with TRBJ1-1; D is unclear. Deletions cut 0 bases from V and 4 bases from J, with 12 bases between. The germline CDR1 and CDR2 sequences are MNHNS and SASEGT. The CDR3 extends over 15 amino acids. DNA of the CDR3: TGTGCCAGCAGTGAAGCGAGGTGGGCGGGCACTGAAGCTTTCTTT. This translates into CASSEARWAGTEAFF.

The rearrangement uses TRBV9 and TRBJ2-1; 8 bases align to TRBD2. The germline V gene has CDR1 SGDLS and CDR2 YYNGEE. Unmatched junction bases numbered 13, after V lost 4 bases and J lost 4 bases. This CDR3 is built from 17 residues. Here the CDR3 reads CASSPDSPAGAYNEQFF. CDR3 sequence (DNA): TGTGCCAGCAGCCCCGACAGTCCAGCGGGAGCTTACAATGAGCAGTTCTTC.

CDR3 residues: CASSLQTVSSYNEQFF. The CDR3 DNA sequence: TGTGCCAGCAGCCTCCAAACAGTTAGCTCCTACAATGAGCAGTTCTTC. The chain links TRBV7-2 to TRBJ2-1; D unclear. From germline, CDR1 is SGHTA and CDR2 FQGNSA. Trimming left V 5 bases short and J 0 bases short, with 14 bases between. The CDR3 consists of 16 residues. The whole variable domain, remainder taken from reference TRBV7-2 and TRBJ2-1, is GAGVSQSPSNKVTEKGKDVELRCDPISGHTALYWYRQSLGQGLEFLIYFQGNSAPDKSGLPSDRFSAERTGGSVSTLTIQRTQQEDSAVYLCASSLQTVSSYNEQFFGPGTRLTVL.

The chain recombines TRBV7-8 with TRBJ2-7; TRBD1 agrees at 7 bases. The germline V gene has CDR1 SGHVS and CDR2 FQNEAQ. The CDR3 extends over 20 amino acids. Trimming cost V 1 base and J 2 bases; bases outside gene matches: 20. The chain's CDR3 is CASSLVYRDSSWGIPYEQYF. In DNA form, the CDR3 reads TGTGCCAGCAGCTTAGTTTACCGGGACAGCTCCTGGGGGATTCCCTACGAGCAGTACTTC.

The J gene is TRBJ2-7, the V gene TRBV5-1; D is possibly TRBD1 (6 bases). In germline, CDR1 is SGHRS, CDR2 YFSETQ. The CDR3 extends over 15 amino acids. The V end was cut by 4 bases, the J end by 0 bases, with 14 bases between. The CDR3 nucleotides are TGCGCCAGCAGCCCGGGACACCCGAGCTCCTACGAGCAGTACTTC. It yields the protein CASSPGHPSSYEQYF.

The chain carries TRBV6-5 and TRBJ1-2, with D tentatively TRBD1 (5 bases). The length of the CDR3 is 16 residues. CDR1 and CDR2 (germline): MNHEY, SVGAGI. V was pared by 0 bases and J by 0 bases, with 11 bases between. The CDR3 sequence: CASSYSLGGANYGYTF. The CDR3 region has the DNA TGTGCCAGCAGTTACTCCTTGGGGGGGGCTAACTATGGCTACACCTTC.

This chain links TRBV5-1 with TRBJ1-5, with 9 positions matching TRBD1. V dropped 3 bases and J dropped 3; count of bases not matched to a gene: 10. The CDR3 covers 17 residues. Germline values: CDR1 SGHRS, CDR2 YFSETQ. This CDR3 is CASSSQRTGDFNQPQHF. CDR3 sequence (DNA): TGCGCCAGCAGCTCACAGAGGACAGGGGATTTCAATCAGCCCCAGCATTTT.